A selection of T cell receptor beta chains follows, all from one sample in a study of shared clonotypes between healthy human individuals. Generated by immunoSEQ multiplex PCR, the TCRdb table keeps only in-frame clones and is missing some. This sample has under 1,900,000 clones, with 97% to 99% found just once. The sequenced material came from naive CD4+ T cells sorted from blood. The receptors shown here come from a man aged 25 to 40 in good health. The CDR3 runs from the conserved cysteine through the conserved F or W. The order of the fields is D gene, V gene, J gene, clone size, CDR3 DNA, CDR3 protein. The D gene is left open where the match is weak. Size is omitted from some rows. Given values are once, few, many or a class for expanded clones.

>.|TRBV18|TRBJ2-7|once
TGTGCCAGCTCACCATCTGCCTACGAGCAGTACTTC
CASSPSAYEQYF
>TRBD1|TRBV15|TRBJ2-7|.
TGTGCCACCAGCAGGGAAAGGACAGGAGCCTACGAGCAGTACTTC
CATSRERTGAYEQYF
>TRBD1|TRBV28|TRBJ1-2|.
TGTGCCAGCAGACTACAAAGGCCGGGACAGGGTACGAAAAATTCCTATGGCTACACCTTC
CASRLQRPGQGTKNSYGYTF
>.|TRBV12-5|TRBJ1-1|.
TGTGCTAGTGGAATAGGGAGTCCAAACACTGAAGCTTTCTTT
CASGIGSPNTEAFF
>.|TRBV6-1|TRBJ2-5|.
TGTGCCAGCAGTGATGGGCAGGGACTCGCTCAAGAGACCCAGTACTTC
CASSDGQGLAQETQYF
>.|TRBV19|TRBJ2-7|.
TGTGCCAGTAGTCTCGGGACACCTTACGAGCAGTACTTC
CASSLGTPYEQYF
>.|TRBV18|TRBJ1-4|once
TGTGCCAGCTCACCATTTATATCAGGGGACCTTGCAACTAATGAAAAACTGTTTTTT
CASSPFISGDLATNEKLFF
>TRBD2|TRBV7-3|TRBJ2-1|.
TGTGCCAGCAGCTTTAGCGGGAGTCCTGCTTACAATGAGCAGTTCTTC
CASSFSGSPAYNEQFF
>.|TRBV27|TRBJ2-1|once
TGTGCCAGCAGTTCCCCCCGACGCTCCTACAATGAGCAGTTCTTC
CASSSPRRSYNEQFF
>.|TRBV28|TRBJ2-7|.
TGTGCCAGCAGTTTATTTCACCGAGAGCAGTACTTC
CASSLFHREQYF
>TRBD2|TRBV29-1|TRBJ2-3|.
TGCAGCGTTGAAAAGCTAGCGGTTGGAGATACGCAGTATTTT
CSVEKLAVGDTQYF
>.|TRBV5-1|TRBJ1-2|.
TGCGCCAGCAGCTTGGTAGGATTTAACTATGGCTACACCTTC
CASSLVGFNYGYTF
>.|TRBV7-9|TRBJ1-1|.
TGTGCCAGCAGCTTAGCGCTTCGGAAGATGAACACTGAAGCTTTCTTT
CASSLALRKMNTEAFF
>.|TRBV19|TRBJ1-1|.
TGTGCCAGGCCGACAGATGATGAAGCTTTCTTT
CARPTDDEAFF
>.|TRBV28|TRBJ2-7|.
TGTGCCAGCAGCGGGACGGGGAGCACCTACGAGCAGTACTTC
CASSGTGSTYEQYF
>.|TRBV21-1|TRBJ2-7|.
TGTGCCAGCAGCATTAGGGGCCTCCCAACTGCCTCATACTACGAGCAGTACTTC
CASSIRGLPTASYYEQYF
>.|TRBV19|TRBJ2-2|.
TGTGCCAGTAGTAGTACGAACACCGGGGAGCTGTTTTTT
CASSSTNTGELFF
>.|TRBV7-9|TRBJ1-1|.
TGTGCCAGCAGCTTAGGTTTGCCGGAGCCCGATGAAGCTTTCTTT
CASSLGLPEPDEAFF
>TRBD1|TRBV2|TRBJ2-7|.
TGTGCCAGCAGTGTAGGACAGGGCCGGTCCTACGCCTACGAGCAGTACTTC
CASSVGQGRSYAYEQYF
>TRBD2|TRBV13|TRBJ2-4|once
TGTGCCAGCAGCCCCCCCTCTAGCGGTAGGGACATTCAGTACTTC
CASSPPSSGRDIQYF
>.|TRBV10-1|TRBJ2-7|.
TGCGCCAGCTCCGCGGCGGTCTCCTACGAGCAGTACTTC
CASSAAVSYEQYF
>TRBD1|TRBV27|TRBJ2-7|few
TGTGCCAGCGGAAGGACAGGGCCCTACGAGCAGTACTTC
CASGRTGPYEQYF
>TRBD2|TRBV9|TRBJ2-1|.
TGTGCCAGCAGCCCCCGACTAGCTGCCGACAATGAGCAGTTCTTC
CASSPRLAADNEQFF
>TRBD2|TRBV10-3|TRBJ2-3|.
TGTGCCATCAGTCGGGAGCGGGGTACAGATACGCAGTATTTT
CAISRERGTDTQYF
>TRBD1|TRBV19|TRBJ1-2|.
TGTGCCAGTAGTATAGTCGGGACAGGACCTTCCTTCTACACCTTC
CASSIVGTGPSFYTF
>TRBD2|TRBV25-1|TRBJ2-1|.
TGTGCCAGCAGTGAATATTATTCTAGCGGGCGCTACAATGAGCAGTTCTTC
CASSEYYSSGRYNEQFF
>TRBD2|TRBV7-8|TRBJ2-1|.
TGTGCCAGCAGCCATAGCGGGAGCTCCTACAATGAGCAGTTCTTC
CASSHSGSSYNEQFF
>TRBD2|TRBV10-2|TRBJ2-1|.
TGCGCCAGCAGAACTAGCGGTAACAATGAGCAGTTCTTC
CASRTSGNNEQFF
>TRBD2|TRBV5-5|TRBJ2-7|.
TGTGCCAGCAGCTTGGTATTAGCGGGAGGGCGGTACGAGCAGTACTTC
CASSLVLAGGRYEQYF
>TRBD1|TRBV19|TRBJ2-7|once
TGTGCCAGTAATAAGGGACAGGGCTACGAGCAGTACTTC
CASNKGQGYEQYF
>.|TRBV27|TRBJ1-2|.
TGTGCCAGCAGTTTTAATGTCCAGGGTTGGTATGGCTACACCTTC
CASSFNVQGWYGYTF
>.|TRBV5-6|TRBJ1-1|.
TGTGCCAGCAGCTTGTGGACAGCGGAAGCTTTCTTT
CASSLWTAEAFF
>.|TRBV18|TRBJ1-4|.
TGTGCCAGCTCACCTCAGGGGAAATGGGGTGAAAAACTGTTTTTT
CASSPQGKWGEKLFF
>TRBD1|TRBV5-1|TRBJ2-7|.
TGCGCCAGCAGCTTAAAGGGACAGGGGTACGAGCAGTACTTC
CASSLKGQGYEQYF
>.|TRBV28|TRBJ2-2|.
TGTGCCAGCAGTCGAACGGGAGCTCGGACCGGGGAGCTGTTTTTT
CASSRTGARTGELFF
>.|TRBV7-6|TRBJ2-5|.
TGTGCCAGCAGCTACCCTAGAGGGCTCCCTCAAGAGACCCAGTACTTC
CASSYPRGLPQETQYF
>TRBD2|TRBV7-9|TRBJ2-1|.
TGTGCCAGCAGCTCCCTAGCGGCCCTCACCTACAATGAGCAGTTCTTC
CASSSLAALTYNEQFF
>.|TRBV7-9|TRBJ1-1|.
TGTGCCAGCAGCCAGATGGCACAGGGAGGGAACACTGAAGCTTTCTTT
CASSQMAQGGNTEAFF
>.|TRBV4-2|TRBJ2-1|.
TGTGCCAGCAGCCAAGACACCAACGGCGGTTTTGGGGTATACAATGAGCAGTTCTTC
CASSQDTNGGFGVYNEQFF
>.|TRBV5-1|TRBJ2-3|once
TGCGCCAGCAGCTTGGAGGTCTGGGATACGCAGTATTTT
CASSLEVWDTQYF
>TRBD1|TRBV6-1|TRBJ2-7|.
TGTGCCAGCAGTGTAGGAGACTTACAGGGGGCCGCTGTCTACGAGCAGTACTTC
CASSVGDLQGAAVYEQYF
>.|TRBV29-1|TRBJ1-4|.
TGCAGCGTGATGGACACTTTTCATGAAAAACTGTTTTTT
CSVMDTFHEKLFF
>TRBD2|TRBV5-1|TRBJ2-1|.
TGCGCCAGCAGCTTGGCCGCTACTAGCGGGAGAGCCCAACGGGAGCAGTTCTTC
CASSLAATSGRAQREQFF
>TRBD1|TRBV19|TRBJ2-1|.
TGTGCCAGTACCACCCCGGGGACAGGGAGGGATGAGCAGTTCTTC
CASTTPGTGRDEQFF
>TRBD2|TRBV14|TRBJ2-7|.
TGTGCCAGCAGCCGACTAGCGGGAGGTTTGGGTGAGCAGTACTTC
CASSRLAGGLGEQYF
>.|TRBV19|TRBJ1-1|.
TGTGCCAGTAGTATAGGACGCGGAAACACTGAAGCTTTCTTT
CASSIGRGNTEAFF
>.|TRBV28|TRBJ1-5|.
TGTGCCAGCACCTCTACCGGAGCACCCCAGCATTTT
CASTSTGAPQHF
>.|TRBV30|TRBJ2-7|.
TGTGCCTGGAGTGTACTAGCCTCCTACGAGCAGTACTTC
CAWSVLASYEQYF
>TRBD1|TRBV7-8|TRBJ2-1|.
TGTGCCAGCAGCCGGGACAGGGACAATGAGCAGTTCTTC
CASSRDRDNEQFF
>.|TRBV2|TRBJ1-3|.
TGTGCCAGCATGGCCATTAACAGGGCTTACTCTGGAAACACCATATATTTT
CASMAINRAYSGNTIYF
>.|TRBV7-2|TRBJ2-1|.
TGTGCCAGCAGCTCAACCGGGACTTCCAACAATGAGCAGTTCTTC
CASSSTGTSNNEQFF
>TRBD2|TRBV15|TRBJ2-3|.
TGTGCCACCAGCGTAGGACTAGCGGAGAGCACAGATACGCAGTATTTT
CATSVGLAESTDTQYF